This TCR beta chain derives from a study of T-cell memory formation after mild COVID-19. Study at large: There were largely donor-specific TCR clusters.

This clonotype was counted ten times or more. A single record per CDR3 protein comes from TCRdb applying MiXCR to the 5' RACE reads. In the table there are around 500,000 distinct CDR3 sequences, roughly 18% of which are singletons. Trimming pared 1 base from V and 7 bases from J, leaving 8 bases between. The CDR3 is made up of 13 amino acids. The chain links TRBV12-3 or TRBV12-4 to TRBJ2-1, with D uncertain. This receptor was obtained from an adult woman who had mild COVID-19 (a few samples of this study predate the infection). Cell type and time point are not known. The source material was PBMCs or a T cell subset sorted from them (not recorded which). As DNA, the CDR3 is TGTGCCAGCAGTTTAGGTCAGGTAAATGAGCAGTTCTTC. This translates into CASSLGQVNEQFF.